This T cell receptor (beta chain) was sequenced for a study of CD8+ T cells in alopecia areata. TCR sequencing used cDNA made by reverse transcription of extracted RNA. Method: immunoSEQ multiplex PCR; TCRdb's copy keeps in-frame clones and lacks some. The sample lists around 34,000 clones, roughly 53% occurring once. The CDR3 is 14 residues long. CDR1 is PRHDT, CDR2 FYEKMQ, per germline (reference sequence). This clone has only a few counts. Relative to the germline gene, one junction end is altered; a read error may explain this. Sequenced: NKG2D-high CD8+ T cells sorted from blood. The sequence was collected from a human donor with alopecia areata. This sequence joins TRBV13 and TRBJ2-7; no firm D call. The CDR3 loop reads CASSLGSAPYEQYF. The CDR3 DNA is TGTGCCAGCAGTTTAGGCAGTGCTCCCTACGAGCAGTACTTC.